The sample holds many counts of the clone carrying this T cell receptor beta chain. Its antigen is not identified. The authors prepared the TCRbeta library with unique molecular identifiers. Each CDR3 protein is one row after TCRdb ran MiXCR on the PCR reads. Here the sample spans some 80,000 distinct CDR3 sequences, 15% to 20% being singletons. This record belongs to a study of T-cell reconstitution after alpha-beta-depleted transplantation in children. V lost 7 bases and J lost 5, with 11 bases in between. The CDR3 contains 12 residues. Findings and caveats of the study: It was reported that alpha-beta T cells came from several hundred expanded graft clones (about two months after transplant).

Sequences were derived from PBMCs, mostly from graft donor cells, sampled 360 days after TCRalphabeta/CD19-depleted stem cell transplant. This chain joins TRBV12-3 or TRBV12-4 and TRBJ1-1; weak D call: TRBD1 (5 bases). The sequence was collected from a male patient aged 2-15 years who had a stem cell transplant for acute lymphoblastic leukemia, so the T cells may come from the graft donor. This CDR3 reads CASISRGTEAFF. The CDR3 DNA follows: TGTGCCAGCATCTCGAGGGGAACTGAAGCTTTCTTT.